This passage covers 5 T cell receptor beta chains from one sample sequenced in a study of breast tumors, draining lymph nodes, adjacent tissues. Using its own MiXCR run on the multiplex PCR reads, TCRdb lists one record per CDR3 protein. The sample holds approximately 14,000 distinct CDR3 sequences; around 52% are singletons and the top ten take about 33%. Sequenced input: tumor-adjacent breast tissue. These receptor sequences come from a female donor with breast cancer. Some clones in this sample may be carry-over from other donors' samples.

In regard to this clonotype: This may come from a read error, since a much larger clone is one base off. V and J are TRBV11-2 and TRBJ2-3; tentatively, D is TRBD1 or TRBD2 (5 bases each). This CDR3 spans 16 amino acids. V lost 4 bases to trimming and J lost 6 bases, with 20 bases between them. CDR1 is SGHAT, CDR2 FQNNGV, per germline. CDR3 coding DNA: TGTGCCAGCAGCTCGACCTACGGGGCGCCGGTCGATACGCAGTATTTT. As protein: CASSSTYGAPVDTQYF.

Points on this clonotype: A read error may account for a junction end that differs from germline. The rearrangement links TRBV12-3 or TRBV12-4 to TRBJ2-3; D is unresolved. This CDR3 comprises 17 residues. In nucleotides, the CDR3 is TGTTCCAGCAGCCCCACCCGGATCGGAAGAATGACAGATACGCAGTATTTT. This gives the protein CSSSPTRIGRMTDTQYF.

This clonotype was recorded at least ten times. The J gene is TRBJ1-5, the V gene TRBV6-2 or TRBV6-3; 8 nucleotides align to TRBD1. The CDR3 totals 15 residues. CDR1 and CDR2 (germline): MNHEY, SVGEGT. J was trimmed by 6 bases and V by 6 bases; bases with no gene match: 10. The CDR3: CASRVQDRAAQPQHF. CDR3 coding DNA: TGTGCCAGCAGGGTACAGGACAGGGCGGCTCAGCCCCAGCATTTT.

This clonotype was counted once. The chain combines TRBV20-1 with TRBJ2-3; D uncertain. The V gene lost 4 bases and the J gene lost 0 bases, with 5 bases spanning the gap. The CDR3 is 12 amino acids. In germline, CDR1 is DFQATT, CDR2 SNEGSKA (reference sequence). The CDR3 DNA reads as TGCAGTGCTAAGGACAGCACAGATACGCAGTATTTT. It yields the protein CSAKDSTDTQYF.

The chain combines TRBV12-3 or TRBV12-4 with TRBJ2-3, with TRBD1 matching 10 bases. The CDR3 has 15 residues. Trimming at V came to 3 bases and at J to 4 bases, leaving 4 bases not matched to a gene. The CDR3 reads CASSLGDRGADTQYF. CDR3 nucleotides: TGTGCCAGCAGTTTGGGGGACAGGGGAGCAGATACGCAGTATTTT.